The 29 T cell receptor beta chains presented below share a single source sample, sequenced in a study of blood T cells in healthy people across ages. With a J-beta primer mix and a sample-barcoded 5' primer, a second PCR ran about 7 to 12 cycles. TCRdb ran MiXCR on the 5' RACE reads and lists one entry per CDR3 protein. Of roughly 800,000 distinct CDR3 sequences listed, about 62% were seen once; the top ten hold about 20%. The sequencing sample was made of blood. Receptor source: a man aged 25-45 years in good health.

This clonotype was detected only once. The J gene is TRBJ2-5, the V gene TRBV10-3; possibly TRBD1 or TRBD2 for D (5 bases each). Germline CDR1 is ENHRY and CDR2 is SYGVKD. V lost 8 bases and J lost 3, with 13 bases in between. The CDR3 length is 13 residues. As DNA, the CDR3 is TGTGCCATCGCCGGGGCAGGGAAAGAGACCCAGTACTTC. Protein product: CAIAGAGKETQYF.

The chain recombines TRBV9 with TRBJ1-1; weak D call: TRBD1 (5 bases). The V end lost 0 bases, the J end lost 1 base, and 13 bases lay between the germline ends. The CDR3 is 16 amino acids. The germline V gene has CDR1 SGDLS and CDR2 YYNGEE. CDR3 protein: CASSVGGTGQNTEAFF. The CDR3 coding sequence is TGTGCCAGCAGCGTAGGGGGCACGGGGCAGAACACTGAAGCTTTCTTT.

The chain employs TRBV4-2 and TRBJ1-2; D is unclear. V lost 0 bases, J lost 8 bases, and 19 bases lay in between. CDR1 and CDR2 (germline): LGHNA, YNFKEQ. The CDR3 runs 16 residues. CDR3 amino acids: CASSQEGVKGQEGYTF. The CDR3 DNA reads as TGTGCCAGCAGCCAAGAGGGTGTCAAAGGGCAAGAGGGCTACACCTTC.

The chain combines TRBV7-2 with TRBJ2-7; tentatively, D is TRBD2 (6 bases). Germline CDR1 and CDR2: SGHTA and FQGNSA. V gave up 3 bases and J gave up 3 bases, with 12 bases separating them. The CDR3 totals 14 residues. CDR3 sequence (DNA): TGTGCCAGCAGCTTTGGAGGGTCCTACTACGAGCAGTACTTC. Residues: CASSFGGSYYEQYF.

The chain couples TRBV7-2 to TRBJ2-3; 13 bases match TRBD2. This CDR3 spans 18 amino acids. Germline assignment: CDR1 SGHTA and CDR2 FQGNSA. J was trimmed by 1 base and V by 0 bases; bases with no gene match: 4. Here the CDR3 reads CASSLAGTSGDRTDTQYF. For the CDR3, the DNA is TGTGCCAGCAGCTTAGCCGGGACTAGCGGGGACCGCACAGATACGCAGTATTTT.

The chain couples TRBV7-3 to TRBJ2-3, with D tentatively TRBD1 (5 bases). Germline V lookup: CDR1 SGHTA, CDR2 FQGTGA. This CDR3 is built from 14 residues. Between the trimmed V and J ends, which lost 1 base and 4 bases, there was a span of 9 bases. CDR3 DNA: TGTGCCAGCAGCTTAAGCCAGGGCCCAGATACGCAGTATTTT. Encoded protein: CASSLSQGPDTQYF.

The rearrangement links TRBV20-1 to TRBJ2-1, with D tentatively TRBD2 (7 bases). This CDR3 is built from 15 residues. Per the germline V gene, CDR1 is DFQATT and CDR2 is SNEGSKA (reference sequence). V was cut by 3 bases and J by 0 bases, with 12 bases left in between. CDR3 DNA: TGCAGTGCTAGGGGGGGGCTCAGCTCCTACAATGAGCAGTTCTTC. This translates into CSARGGLSSYNEQFF.

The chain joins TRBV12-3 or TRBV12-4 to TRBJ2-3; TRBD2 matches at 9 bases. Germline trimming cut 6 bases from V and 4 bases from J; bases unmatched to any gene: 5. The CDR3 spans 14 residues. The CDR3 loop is CASRAGTSSDTQYF. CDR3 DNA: TGTGCCAGCAGAGCCGGGACTAGCTCAGATACGCAGTATTTT.

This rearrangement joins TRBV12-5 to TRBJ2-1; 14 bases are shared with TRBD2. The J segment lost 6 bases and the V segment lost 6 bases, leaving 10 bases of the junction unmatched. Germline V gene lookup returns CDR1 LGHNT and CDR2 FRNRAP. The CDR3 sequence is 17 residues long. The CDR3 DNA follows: TGTGCTAGTGGCCCTACTCCCGGGACTAGCGGGAGCAATGAGCAGTTCTTC. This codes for CASGPTPGTSGSNEQFF.

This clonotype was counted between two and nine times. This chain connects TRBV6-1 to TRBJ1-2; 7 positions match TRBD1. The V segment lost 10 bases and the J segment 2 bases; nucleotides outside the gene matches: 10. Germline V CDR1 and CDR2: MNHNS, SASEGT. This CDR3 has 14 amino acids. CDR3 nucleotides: TGTGCCACCAGACCGACAGGGACGAACTATGGCTACACCTTC. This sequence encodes CATRPTGTNYGYTF.

This CDR3 reads CASRGLHNEQFF. The CDR3 region has the DNA TGTGCCAGCAGGGGACTTCACAATGAGCAGTTCTTC. The chain combines TRBV27 with TRBJ2-1; D perhaps matches TRBD2 (6 bases). CDR3 length equals 12 residues. Germline V gives CDR1 MNHEY, CDR2 SMNVEV (reference sequence). V was trimmed by 6 bases and J by 5 bases, leaving 8 bases between them.

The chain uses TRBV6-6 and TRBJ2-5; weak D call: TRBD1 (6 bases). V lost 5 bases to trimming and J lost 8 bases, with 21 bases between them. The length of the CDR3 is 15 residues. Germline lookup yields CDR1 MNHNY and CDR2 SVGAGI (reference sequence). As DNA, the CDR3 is TGTGCCAGCAGTACCCGGGACAAGGGATCTGAAACCCAGTACTTC. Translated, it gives CASSTRDKGSETQYF.

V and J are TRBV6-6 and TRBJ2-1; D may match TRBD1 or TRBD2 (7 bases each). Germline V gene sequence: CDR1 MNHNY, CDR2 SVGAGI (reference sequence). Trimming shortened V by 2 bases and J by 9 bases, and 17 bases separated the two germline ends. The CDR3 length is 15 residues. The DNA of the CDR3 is TGTGCCAGCAGTTACGAGGGGGCCGGGGGGCGTGAGCAGTTCTTC. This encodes CASSYEGAGGREQFF.

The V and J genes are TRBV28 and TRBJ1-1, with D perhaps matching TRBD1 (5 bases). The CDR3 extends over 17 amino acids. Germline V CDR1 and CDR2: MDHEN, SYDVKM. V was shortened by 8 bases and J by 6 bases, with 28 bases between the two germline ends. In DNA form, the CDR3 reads TGTGCCAGCGGCAGTTTCACCAACCTGGCCAGGGTGGCTGAAGCTTTCTTT. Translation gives CASGSFTNLARVAEAFF.

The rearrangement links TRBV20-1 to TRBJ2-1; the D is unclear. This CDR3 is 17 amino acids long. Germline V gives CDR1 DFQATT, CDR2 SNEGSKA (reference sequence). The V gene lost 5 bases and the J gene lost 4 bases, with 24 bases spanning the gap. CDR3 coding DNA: TGCAGTGCTCGAGCTTTAGGAGACCGAAGACTGTACAATGAGCAGTTCTTC. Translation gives CSARALGDRRLYNEQFF.

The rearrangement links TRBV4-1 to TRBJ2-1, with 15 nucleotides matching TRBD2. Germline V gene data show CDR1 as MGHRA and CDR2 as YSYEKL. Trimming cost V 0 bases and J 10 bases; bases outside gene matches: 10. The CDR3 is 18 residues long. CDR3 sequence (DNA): TGCGCCAGCAGCCAAGAAGATGCGGGACTAGCGGGAGGCGGCGAGCAGTTCTTC. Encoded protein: CASSQEDAGLAGGGEQFF.

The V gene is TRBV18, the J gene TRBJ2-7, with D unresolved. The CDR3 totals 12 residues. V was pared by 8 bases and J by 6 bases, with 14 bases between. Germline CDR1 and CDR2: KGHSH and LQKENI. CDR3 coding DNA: TGTGCCAGCGCACAGAACGTCGGCGAGCAGTACTTC. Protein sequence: CASAQNVGEQYF.

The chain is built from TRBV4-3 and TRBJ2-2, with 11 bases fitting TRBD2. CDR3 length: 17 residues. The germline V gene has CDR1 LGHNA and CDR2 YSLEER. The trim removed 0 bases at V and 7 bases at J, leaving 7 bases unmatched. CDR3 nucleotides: TGCGCCAGCAGCCAAGAAGGGGGACTAGCGGATCTCGGGGAGCTGTTTTTT. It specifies CASSQEGGLADLGELFF.

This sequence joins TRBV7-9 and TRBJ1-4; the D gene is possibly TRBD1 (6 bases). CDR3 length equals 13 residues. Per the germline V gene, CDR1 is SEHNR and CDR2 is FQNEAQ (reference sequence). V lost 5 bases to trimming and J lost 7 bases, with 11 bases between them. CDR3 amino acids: CASSLLQGEKLFF. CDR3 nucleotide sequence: TGTGCCAGCAGCCTACTACAGGGTGAAAAACTGTTTTTT.

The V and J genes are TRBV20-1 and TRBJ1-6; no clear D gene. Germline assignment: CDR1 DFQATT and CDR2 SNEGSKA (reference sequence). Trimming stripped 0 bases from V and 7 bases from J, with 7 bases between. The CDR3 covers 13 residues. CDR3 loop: CSARETTNSPLHF. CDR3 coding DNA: TGCAGTGCTAGAGAGACCACGAATTCACCCCTCCACTTT.

CDR3 amino acids: CASSLSYGDTRGTYEQYF. The CDR3 DNA reads as TGTGCCAGCAGTTTATCGTACGGCGACACGAGAGGAACCTACGAGCAGTACTTC. The V gene is TRBV27, the J gene TRBJ2-5; no clear D gene. TRBJ2-7 matches the DNA end more closely, so the J call is doubtful. This CDR3 spans 18 amino acids. Germline CDR1 reads MNHEY; CDR2 reads SMNVEV (reference sequence).

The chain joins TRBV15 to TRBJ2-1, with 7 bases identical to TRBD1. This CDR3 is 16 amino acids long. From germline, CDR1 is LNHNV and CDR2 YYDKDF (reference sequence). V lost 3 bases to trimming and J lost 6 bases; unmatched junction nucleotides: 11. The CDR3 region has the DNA TGTGCCACCAGCAGTATCCGGGACAGACTCAGCAATGAGCAGTTCTTC. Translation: CATSSIRDRLSNEQFF. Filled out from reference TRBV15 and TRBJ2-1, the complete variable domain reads DAMVIQNPRYQVTQFGKPVTLSCSQTLNHNVMYWYQQKSSQAPKLLFHYYDKDFNNEADTPDNFQSRRPNTSFCFLDIRSPGLGDTAMYLCATSSIRDRLSNEQFFGPGTRLTVL.

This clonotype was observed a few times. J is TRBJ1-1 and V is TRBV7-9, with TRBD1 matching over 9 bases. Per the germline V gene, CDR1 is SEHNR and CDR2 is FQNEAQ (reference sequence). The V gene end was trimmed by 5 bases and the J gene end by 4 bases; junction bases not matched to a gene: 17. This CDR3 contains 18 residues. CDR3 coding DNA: TGTGCCAGCAGCCCCCGAAAAGGTGGGACAGGGACTGTCACTGAAGCTTTCTTT. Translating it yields CASSPRKGGTGTVTEAFF.

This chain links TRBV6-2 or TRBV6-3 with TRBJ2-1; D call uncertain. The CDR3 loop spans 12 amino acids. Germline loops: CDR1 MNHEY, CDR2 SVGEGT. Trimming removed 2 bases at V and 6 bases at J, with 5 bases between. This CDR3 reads CASSYTTNEQFF. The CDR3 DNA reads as TGTGCCAGCAGTTACACAACCAATGAGCAGTTCTTC.

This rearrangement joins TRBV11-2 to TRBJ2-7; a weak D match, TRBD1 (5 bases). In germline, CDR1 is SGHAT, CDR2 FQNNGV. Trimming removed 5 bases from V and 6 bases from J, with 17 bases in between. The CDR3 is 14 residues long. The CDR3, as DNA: TGTGCCAGCAGCGTATCTCTCGGCCAGGGCGAGCAGTACTTC. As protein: CASSVSLGQGEQYF.

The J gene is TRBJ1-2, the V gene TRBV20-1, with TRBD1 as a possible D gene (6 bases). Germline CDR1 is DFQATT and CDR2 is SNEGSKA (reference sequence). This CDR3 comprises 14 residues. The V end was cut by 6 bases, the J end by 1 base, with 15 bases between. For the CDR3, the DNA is TGCAGTGCCAAAGAAGGACAGTATAACTATGGCTACACCTTC. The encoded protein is CSAKEGQYNYGYTF.

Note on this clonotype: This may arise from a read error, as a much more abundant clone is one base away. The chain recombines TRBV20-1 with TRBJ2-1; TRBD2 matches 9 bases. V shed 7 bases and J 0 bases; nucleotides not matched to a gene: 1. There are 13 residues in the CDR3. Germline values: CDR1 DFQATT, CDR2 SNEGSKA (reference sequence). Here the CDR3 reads CSVSGSSYNEQFF. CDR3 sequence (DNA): TGCAGTGTTAGCGGGAGCTCCTACAATGAGCAGTTCTTC.

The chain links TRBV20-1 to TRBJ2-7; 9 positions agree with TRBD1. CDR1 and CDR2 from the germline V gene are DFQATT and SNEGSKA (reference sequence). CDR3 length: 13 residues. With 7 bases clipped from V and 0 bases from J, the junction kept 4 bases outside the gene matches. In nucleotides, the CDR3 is TGCAGTGTTTCGACAGGGGGCTCCTACGAGCAGTACTTC. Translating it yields CSVSTGGSYEQYF.

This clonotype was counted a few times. The CDR3 sequence is CASTNTGTGAHEQYF. The DNA of the CDR3 is TGTGCCAGCACCAATACCGGGACAGGGGCCCACGAGCAGTACTTC. The chain carries TRBV25-1 and TRBJ2-7, with 10 bases identical to TRBD1. This CDR3 contains 15 residues. V lost 7 bases, J lost 5 bases, and 11 bases stayed unmatched. CDR1 and CDR2 from the germline V gene are MGHDK and SYGVNS.